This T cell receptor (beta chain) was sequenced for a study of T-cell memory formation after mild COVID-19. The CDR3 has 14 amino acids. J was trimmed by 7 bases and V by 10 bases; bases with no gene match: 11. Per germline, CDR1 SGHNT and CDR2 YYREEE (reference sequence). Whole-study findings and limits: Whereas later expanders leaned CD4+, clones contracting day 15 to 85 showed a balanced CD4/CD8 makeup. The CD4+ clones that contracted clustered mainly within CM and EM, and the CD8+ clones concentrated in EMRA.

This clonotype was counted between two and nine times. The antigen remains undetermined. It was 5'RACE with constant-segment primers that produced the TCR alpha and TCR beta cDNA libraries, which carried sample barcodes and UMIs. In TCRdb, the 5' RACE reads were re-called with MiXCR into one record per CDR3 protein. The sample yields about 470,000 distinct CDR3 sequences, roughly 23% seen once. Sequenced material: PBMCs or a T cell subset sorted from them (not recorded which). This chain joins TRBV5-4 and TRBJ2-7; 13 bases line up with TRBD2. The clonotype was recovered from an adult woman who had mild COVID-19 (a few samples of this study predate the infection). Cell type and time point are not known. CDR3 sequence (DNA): TGTGCCGGCGGACTAGCGGGGGTCCCCACGGAGCAGTACTTC. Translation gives CAGGLAGVPTEQYF.